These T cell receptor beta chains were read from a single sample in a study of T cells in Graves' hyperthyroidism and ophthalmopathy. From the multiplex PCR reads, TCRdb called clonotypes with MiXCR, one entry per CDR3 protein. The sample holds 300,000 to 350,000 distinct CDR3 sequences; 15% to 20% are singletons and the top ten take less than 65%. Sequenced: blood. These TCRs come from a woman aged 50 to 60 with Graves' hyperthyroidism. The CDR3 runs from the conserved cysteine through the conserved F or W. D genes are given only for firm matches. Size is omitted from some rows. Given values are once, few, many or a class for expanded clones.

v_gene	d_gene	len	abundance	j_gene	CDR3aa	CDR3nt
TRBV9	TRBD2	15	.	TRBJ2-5	CASSAGGLAKETQYF	TGTGCCAGCAGCGCAGGGGGACTAGCGAAAGAGACCCAGTACTTC
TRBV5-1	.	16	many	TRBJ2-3	CASSHFQGGNTDTQYF	TGCGCCAGCAGTCACTTCCAAGGGGGAAACACAGATACGCAGTATTTT
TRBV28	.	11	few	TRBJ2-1	CASTSSYEQFF	TGTGCCAGCACCTCTAGTTATGAGCAGTTCTTC
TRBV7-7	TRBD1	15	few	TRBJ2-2	CASSQQGAGTGELFF	TGTGCTAGCAGCCAACAGGGGGCAGGGACCGGGGAGCTGTTTTTT
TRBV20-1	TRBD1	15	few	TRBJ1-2	CSARSTGGTNYGYTF	TGCAGTGCTAGATCGACAGGGGGAACTAACTATGGCTACACCTTC
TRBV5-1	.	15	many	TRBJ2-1	CASSFRDHSYNEQFF	TGCGCCAGCAGCTTCCGCGACCACTCCTACAATGAGCAGTTCTTC
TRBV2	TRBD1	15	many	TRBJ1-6	CASPGSGGEGSPLHF	TGTGCCAGCCCCGGGTCAGGGGGCGAAGGTTCACCCCTCCACTTT
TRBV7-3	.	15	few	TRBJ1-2	CASSLLRRSNYGYTF	TGTGCCAGCAGCTTATTAAGGAGATCTAACTATGGCTACACCTTC
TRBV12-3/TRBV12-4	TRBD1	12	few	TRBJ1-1	CASSFRGPEAFF	TGTGCCAGCAGTTTTAGGGGGCCTGAAGCTTTCTTT
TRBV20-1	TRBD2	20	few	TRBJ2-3	CSARREDTPTLLRGGDTQYF	TGCAGTGCTAGACGGGAGGACACCCCAACGCTGCTGCGGGGAGGAGATACGCAGTATTTT
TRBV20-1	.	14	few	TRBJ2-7	CSASPGRNSYEQYF	TGCAGTGCTAGCCCGGGGCGGAACTCCTACGAGCAGTACTTC
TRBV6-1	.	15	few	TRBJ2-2	CASSNSWGGTGELFF	TGTGCCAGCAGCAACAGCTGGGGAGGCACCGGGGAGCTGTTTTTT
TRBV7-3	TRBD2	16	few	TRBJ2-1	CASSLSAGAGYNEQFF	TGTGCCAGCAGCTTGAGCGCGGGAGCTGGTTACAATGAGCAGTTCTTC
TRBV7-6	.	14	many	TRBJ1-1	CASSLSDKRTEAFF	TGTGCCAGCAGCTTATCAGACAAACGAACTGAAGCTTTCTTT
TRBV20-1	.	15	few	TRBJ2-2	CSAAPSAGHTGELFF	TGCAGTGCCGCCCCCTCGGCAGGACACACCGGGGAGCTGTTTTTT
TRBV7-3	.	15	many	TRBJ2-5	CASSLRRGIQETQYF	TGTGCCAGCAGCTTACGTAGGGGCATTCAAGAGACCCAGTACTTC
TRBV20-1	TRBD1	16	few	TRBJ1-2	CSARQTGGLANYGYTF	TGCAGTGCTAGGCAGACAGGGGGCTTAGCTAACTATGGCTACACCTTC
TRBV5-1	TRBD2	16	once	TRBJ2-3	CASRSTLAGITDTQYF	TGCGCCAGCAGATCTACACTAGCGGGGATCACAGATACGCAGTATTTT
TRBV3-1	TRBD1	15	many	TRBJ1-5	CASSQDMAGGQPQHF	TGTGCCAGCAGCCAAGATATGGCAGGGGGGCAGCCCCAGCATTTT
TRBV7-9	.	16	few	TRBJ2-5	CASSFRGAGYQETQYF	TGTGCCAGCAGCTTCAGGGGGGCCGGGTACCAAGAGACCCAGTACTTC
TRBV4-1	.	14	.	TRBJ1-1	CASSQGGQNTEAFF	TGCGCCAGCAGCCAAGGGGGGCAGAACACTGAAGCTTTCTTT
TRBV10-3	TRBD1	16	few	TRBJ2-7	CAISEGAPGQGNEQYF	TGTGCCATCAGTGAAGGAGCCCCGGGACAGGGTAACGAGCAGTACTTC
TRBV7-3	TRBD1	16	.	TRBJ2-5	CASSTGTGGIEETQYF	TGTGCCAGCAGCACAGGAACAGGGGGCATTGAAGAGACCCAGTACTTC
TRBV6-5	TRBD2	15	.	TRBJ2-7	CASSFSSGIPYERYF	TGTGCCAGCAGTTTTTCTAGCGGGATACCCTACGAGCGGTACTTC
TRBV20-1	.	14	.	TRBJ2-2	CSARVGLNTGELFF	TGCAGTGCTAGGGTCGGTCTAAACACCGGGGAGCTGTTTTTT
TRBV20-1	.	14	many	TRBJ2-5	CSASDAAIQETQYF	TGCAGTGCTAGTGATGCGGCAATCCAAGAGACCCAGTACTTC
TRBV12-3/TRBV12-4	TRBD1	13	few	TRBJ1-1	CASRGQGTSEAFF	TGTGCCAGCAGGGGACAGGGTACGTCTGAAGCTTTCTTT
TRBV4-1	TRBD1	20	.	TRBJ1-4	CASSQERTGARPRANEKLFF	TGCGCCAGCAGCCAAGAAAGGACAGGGGCTCGCCCTAGGGCTAATGAAAAACTGTTTTTT
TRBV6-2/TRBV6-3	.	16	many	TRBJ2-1	CASSTLTERSYNEQFF	TGTGCCAGCAGTACCCTGACAGAGCGCTCCTACAATGAGCAGTTCTTC
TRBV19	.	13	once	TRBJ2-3	CASSMGRGGTQYF	TGTGCCAGTAGTATGGGGAGAGGAGGTACGCAGTATTTT
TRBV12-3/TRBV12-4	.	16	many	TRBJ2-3	CASSLGAIMGTDTQYF	TGTGCCAGCAGTTTAGGGGCTATAATGGGCACAGATACGCAGTATTTT
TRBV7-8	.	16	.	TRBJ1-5	CASSFLPARSNQPQHF	TGTGCCAGCAGTTTCCTTCCGGCGAGGAGCAATCAGCCCCAGCATTTT
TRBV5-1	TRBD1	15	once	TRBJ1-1	CASSTLTGENTEAFF	TGCGCCAGCAGCACATTGACAGGGGAAAACACTGAAGCTTTCTTT
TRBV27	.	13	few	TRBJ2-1	CASSFDKRNEQFF	TGTGCCAGCAGTTTTGACAAAAGGAATGAGCAGTTCTTC
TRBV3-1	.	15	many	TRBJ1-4	CASSPGQTPNEKLFF	TGTGCCAGCAGCCCAGGACAGACCCCGAATGAAAAACTGTTTTTT
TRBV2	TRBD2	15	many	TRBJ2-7	CASSDLAGGNYEQYF	TGTGCCAGCAGTGATCTAGCGGGAGGAAACTACGAGCAGTACTTC
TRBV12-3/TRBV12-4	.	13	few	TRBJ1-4	CASSLGVGEKLFF	TGTGCCAGCAGTTTGGGGGTCGGTGAAAAACTGTTTTTT
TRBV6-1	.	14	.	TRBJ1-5	CASSEWGGVQPQRF	TGTGCCAGCAGTGAATGGGGAGGGGTTCAGCCCCAGCGTTTT
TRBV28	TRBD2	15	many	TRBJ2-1	CASSFLGGRGDEQFF	TGTGCCAGCAGTTTTCTCGGCGGGAGGGGGGATGAGCAGTTCTTC
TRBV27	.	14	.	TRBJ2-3	CASSGPRRTDTQYF	TGTGCCAGCAGTGGGCCCAGGAGGACAGATACGCAGTATTTT
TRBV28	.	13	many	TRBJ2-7	CASNPGHSYEQYF	TGTGCCAGCAATCCGGGACACTCCTACGAGCAGTACTTC
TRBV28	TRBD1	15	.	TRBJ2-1	CASSSGQASYNEQFF	TGTGCCAGCAGTTCGGGACAGGCCTCCTACAATGAGCAGTTCTTC
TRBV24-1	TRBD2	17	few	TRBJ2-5	CATSDRRSSGGQETQYF	TGTGCCACCAGTGACCGCCGGTCTAGCGGGGGTCAAGAGACCCAGTACTTC
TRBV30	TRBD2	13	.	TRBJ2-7	CAWSLRGAGEQYF	TGTGCCTGGAGCCTGCGGGGGGCCGGGGAGCAGTACTTC
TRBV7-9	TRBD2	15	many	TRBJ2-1	CASSSSTLREGEQFF	TGTGCCAGCAGCTCCTCGACCCTCCGGGAGGGGGAGCAGTTCTTC
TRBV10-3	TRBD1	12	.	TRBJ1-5	CAISGTAEPQHF	TGTGCCATCAGCGGGACAGCCGAACCCCAGCATTTT